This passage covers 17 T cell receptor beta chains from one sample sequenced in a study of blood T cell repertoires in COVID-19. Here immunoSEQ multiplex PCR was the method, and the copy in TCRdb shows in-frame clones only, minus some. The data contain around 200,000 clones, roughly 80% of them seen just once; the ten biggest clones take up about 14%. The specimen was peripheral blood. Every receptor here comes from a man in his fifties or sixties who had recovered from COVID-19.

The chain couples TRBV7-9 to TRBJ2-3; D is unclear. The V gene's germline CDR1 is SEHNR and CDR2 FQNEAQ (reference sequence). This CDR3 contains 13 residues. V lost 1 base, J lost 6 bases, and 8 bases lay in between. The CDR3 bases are TGTGCCAGCAGCTTAGGAGGAGCGGATACGCAGTATTTT. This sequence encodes CASSLGGADTQYF.

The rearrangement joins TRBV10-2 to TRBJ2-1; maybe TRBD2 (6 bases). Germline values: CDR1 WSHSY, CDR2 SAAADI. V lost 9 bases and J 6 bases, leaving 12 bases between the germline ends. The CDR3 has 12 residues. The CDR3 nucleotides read TGCGCCAGTGGGACTCCAGGCAATGAGCAGTTCTTC. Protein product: CASGTPGNEQFF.

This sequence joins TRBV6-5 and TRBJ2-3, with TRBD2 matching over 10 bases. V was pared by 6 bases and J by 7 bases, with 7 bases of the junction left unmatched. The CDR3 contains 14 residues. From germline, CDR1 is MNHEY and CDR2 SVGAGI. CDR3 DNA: TGTGCCAGCAGAAGGACTAGCGGAGGGAATACGCAGTATTTT. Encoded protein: CASRRTSGGNTQYF.

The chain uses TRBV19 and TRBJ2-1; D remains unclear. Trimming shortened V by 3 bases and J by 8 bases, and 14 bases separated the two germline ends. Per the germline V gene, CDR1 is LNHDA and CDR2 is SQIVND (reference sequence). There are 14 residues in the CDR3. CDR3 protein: CASSIGSPPYEQFF. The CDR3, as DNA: TGTGCCAGTAGTATCGGGTCCCCCCCCTATGAGCAGTTCTTC.

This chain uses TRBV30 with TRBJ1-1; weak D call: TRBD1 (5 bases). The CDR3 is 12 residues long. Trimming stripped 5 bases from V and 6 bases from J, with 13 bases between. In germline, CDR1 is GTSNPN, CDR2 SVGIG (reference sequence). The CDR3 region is CAWGTQGAEAFF. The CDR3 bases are TGTGCCTGGGGAACCCAGGGCGCTGAAGCTTTCTTT.

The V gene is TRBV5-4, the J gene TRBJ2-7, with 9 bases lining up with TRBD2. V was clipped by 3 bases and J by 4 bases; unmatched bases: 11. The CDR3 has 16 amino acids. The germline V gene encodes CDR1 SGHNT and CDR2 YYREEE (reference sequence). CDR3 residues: CASSSWPSGVEYEQYF. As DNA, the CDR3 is TGTGCCAGCAGCTCCTGGCCTAGCGGGGTGGAGTACGAGCAGTACTTC. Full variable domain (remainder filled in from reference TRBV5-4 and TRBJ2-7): ETGVTQSPTHLIKTRGQQVTLRCSSQSGHNTVSWYQQALGQGPQFIFQYYREEENGRGNFPPRFSGLQFPNYSSELNVNALELDDSALYLCASSSWPSGVEYEQYFGPGTRLTVT.

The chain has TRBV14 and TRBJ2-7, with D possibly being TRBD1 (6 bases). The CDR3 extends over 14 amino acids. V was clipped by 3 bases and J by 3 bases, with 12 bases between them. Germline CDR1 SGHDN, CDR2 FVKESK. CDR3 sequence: CASSQNLDSYEQYF. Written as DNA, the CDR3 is TGTGCCAGCAGCCAGAATTTGGACAGCTACGAGCAGTACTTC.

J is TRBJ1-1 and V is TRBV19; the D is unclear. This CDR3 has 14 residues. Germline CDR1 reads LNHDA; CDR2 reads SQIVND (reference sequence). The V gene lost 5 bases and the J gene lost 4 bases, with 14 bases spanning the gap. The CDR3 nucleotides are TGTGCCAGTAGTCCGAGGCGGGCGGTCACTGAAGCTTTCTTT. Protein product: CASSPRRAVTEAFF. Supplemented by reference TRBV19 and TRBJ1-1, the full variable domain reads DGGITQSPKYLFRKEGQNVTLSCEQNLNHDAMYWYRQDPGQGLRLIYYSQIVNDFQKGDIAEGYSVSREKKESFPLTVTSAQKNPTAFYLCASSPRRAVTEAFFGQGTRLTVV.

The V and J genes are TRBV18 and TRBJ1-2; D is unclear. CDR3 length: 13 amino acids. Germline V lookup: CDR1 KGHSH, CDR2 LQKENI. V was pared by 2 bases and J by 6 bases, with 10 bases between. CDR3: CASSPSAGDGYTF. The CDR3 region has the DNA TGTGCCAGCTCACCATCGGCTGGAGATGGCTACACCTTC.

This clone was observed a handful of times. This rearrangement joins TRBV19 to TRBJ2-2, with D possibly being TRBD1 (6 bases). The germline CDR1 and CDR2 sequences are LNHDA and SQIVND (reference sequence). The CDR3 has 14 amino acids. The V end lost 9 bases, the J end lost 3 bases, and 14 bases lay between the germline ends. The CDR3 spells CASSPHRDTGELFF. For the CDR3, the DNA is TGTGCCAGCAGTCCTCACAGGGACACCGGGGAGCTGTTTTTT. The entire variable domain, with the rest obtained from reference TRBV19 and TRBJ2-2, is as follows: DGGITQSPKYLFRKEGQNVTLSCEQNLNHDAMYWYRQDPGQGLRLIYYSQIVNDFQKGDIAEGYSVSREKKESFPLTVTSAQKNPTAFYLCASSPHRDTGELFFGEGSRLTVL.

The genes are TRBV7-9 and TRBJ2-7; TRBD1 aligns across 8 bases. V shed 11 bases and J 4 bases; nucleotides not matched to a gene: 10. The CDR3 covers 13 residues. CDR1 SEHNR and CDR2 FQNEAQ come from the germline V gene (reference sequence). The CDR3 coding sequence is TGTGCCGGTGAGGGGCAGGGGGCATACGAGCAGTACTTC. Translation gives CAGEGQGAYEQYF.

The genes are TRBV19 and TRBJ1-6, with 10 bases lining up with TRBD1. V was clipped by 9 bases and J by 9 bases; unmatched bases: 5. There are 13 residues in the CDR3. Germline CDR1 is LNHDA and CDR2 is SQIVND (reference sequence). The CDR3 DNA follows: TGTGCCAGCAACCGGGACAGGGGTTCACCCCTCCACTTT. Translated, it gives CASNRDRGSPLHF.

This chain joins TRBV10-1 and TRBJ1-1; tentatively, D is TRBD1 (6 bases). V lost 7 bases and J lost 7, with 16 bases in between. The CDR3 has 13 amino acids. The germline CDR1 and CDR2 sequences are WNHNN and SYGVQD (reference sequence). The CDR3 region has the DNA TGCGCCAGCATAACAGGGATAATAGGTGAAGCTTTCTTT. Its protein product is CASITGIIGEAFF.

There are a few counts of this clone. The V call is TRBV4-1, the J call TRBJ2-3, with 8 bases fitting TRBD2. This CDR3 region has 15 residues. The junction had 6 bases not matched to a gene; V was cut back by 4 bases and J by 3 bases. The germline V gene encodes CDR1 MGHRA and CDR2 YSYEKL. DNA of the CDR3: TGCGCCAGCAGCCGTAGCGGGATAATAACAGATACGCAGTATTTT. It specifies CASSRSGIITDTQYF.

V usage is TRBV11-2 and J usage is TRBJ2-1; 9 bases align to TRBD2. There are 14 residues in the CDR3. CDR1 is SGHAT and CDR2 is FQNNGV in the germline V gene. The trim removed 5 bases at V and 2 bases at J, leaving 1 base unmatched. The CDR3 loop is CASSASGTYNEQFF. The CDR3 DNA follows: TGTGCCAGCAGCGCTAGCGGGACCTACAATGAGCAGTTCTTC.

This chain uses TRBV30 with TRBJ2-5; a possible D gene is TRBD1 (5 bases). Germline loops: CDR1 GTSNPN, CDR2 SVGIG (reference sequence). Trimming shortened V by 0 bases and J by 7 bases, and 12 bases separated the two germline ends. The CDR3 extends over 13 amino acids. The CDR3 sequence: CAWSVHAQGTQYF. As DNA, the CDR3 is TGTGCCTGGAGTGTACACGCTCAGGGGACCCAGTACTTC.

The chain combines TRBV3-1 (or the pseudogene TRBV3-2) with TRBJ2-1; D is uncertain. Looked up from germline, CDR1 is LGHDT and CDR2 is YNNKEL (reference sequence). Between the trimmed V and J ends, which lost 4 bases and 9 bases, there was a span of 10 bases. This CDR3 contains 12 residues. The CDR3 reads CASSPPASEQFF. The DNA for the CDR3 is TGTGCCAGCAGCCCTCCCGCGAGTGAGCAGTTCTTC.